Given below is one T cell receptor (beta chain) in context. The data were obtained in a study of OX40 agonist ivuxolimab in advanced cancers. Data came from immunoSEQ multiplex PCR; TCRdb stores just in-frame clones and leaves some out. Of under 85,000 clones listed, about 86% are singletons. The germline CDR1 and CDR2 sequences are SGHTA and FQGNSA. With 1 base removed from V and 2 bases from J, the gap between germline ends came to 3 bases. This CDR3 region has 13 residues. The chain employs TRBV7-2 and TRBJ2-1; D is undetermined. The sequencing used CD4+ or CD8+ T cells sorted from blood, collected in a trial of the OX40 agonist ivuxolimab. The clonotype originates from an adult with an advanced solid tumor such as melanoma, head and neck, liver or kidney cancer. CDR3 residues: CASSLGAYNEQFF. CDR3 coding DNA: TGTGCCAGCAGCTTAGGGGCCTACAATGAGCAGTTCTTC.